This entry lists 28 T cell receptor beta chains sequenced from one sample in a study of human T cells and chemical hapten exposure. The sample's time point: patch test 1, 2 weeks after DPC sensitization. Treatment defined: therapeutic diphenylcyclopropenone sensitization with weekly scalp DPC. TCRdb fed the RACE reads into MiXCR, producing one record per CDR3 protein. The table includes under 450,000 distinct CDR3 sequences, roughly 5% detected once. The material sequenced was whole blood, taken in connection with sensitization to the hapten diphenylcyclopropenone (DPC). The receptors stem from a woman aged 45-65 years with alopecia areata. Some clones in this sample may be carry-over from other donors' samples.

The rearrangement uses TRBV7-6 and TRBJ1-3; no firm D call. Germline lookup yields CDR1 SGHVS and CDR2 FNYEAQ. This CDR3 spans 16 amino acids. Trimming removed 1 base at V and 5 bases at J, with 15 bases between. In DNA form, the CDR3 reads TGTGCCAGCAGCTTAGGGAGCCGGGCATCCAGAAACACCATATATTTT. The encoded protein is CASSLGSRASRNTIYF. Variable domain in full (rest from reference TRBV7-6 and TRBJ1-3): GAGVSQSPRYKVTKRGQDVALRCDPISGHVSLYWYRQALGQGPEFLTYFNYEAQQDKSGLPNDRFSAERPEGSISTLTIQRTEQRDSAMYRCASSLGSRASRNTIYFGEGSWLTVV.

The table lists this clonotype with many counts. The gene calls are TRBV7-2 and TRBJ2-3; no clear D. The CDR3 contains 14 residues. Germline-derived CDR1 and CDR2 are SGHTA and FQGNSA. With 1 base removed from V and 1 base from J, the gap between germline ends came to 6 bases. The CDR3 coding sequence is TGTGCCAGCAGCTTAGGGTTGGGCACAGATACGCAGTATTTT. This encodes CASSLGLGTDTQYF.

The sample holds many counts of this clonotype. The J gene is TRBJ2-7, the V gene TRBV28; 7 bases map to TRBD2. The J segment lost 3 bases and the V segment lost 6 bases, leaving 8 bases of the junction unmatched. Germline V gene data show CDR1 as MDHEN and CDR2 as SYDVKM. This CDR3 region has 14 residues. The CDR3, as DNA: TGTGCCAGCAGAGTCCGGGACTACGACTACGAGCAGTACTTC. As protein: CASRVRDYDYEQYF.

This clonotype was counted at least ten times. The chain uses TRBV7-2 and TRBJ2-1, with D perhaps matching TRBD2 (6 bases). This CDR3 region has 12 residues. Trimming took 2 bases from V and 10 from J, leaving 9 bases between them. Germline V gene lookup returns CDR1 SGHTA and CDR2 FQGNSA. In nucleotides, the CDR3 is TGTGCCAGCAGCTTACGGGGGAGGGAGCAGTTCTTC. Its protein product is CASSLRGREQFF. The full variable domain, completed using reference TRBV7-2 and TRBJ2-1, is GAGVSQSPSNKVTEKGKDVELRCDPISGHTALYWYRQSLGQGLEFLIYFQGNSAPDKSGLPSDRFSAERTGGSVSTLTIQRTQQEDSAVYLCASSLRGREQFFGPGTRLTVL.

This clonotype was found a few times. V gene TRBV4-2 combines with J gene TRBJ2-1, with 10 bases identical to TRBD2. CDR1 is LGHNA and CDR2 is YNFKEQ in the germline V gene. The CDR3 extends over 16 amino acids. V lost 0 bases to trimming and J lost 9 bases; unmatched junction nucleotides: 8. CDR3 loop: CASSQDRLAGEGEQFF. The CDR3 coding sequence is TGTGCCAGCAGCCAAGATCGTCTAGCGGGAGAAGGTGAGCAGTTCTTC.

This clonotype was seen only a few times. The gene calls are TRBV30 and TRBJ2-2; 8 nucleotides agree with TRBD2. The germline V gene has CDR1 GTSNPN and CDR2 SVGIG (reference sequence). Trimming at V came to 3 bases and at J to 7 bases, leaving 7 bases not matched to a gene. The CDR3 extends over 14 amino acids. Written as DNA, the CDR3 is TGTGCCTGGAGCCCGGGACTAGGGGTCGGGGAGCTGTTTTTT. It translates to CAWSPGLGVGELFF.

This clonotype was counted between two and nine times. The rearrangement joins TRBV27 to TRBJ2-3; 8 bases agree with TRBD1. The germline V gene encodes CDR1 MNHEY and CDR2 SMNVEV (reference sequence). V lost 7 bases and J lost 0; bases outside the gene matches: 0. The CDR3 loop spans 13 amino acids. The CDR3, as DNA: TGTGCCAGCAACAGGGGGAGCACAGATACGCAGTATTTT. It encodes CASNRGSTDTQYF.

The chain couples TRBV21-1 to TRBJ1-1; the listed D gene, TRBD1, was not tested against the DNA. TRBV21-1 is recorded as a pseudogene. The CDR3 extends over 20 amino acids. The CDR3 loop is CASSTPTPYRGVIRNTEAFF. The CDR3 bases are TGTGCCAGCAGCACCCCGACTCCTTACAGGGGGGTTATACGGAACACTGAAGCTTTCTTT.

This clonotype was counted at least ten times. The CDR3 DNA reads TGCAGCGTTGAAGTCCGGGCCGGGGCTTTCTTT. It is translated as CSVEVRAGAFF. The V call is TRBV29-1, the J call TRBJ1-1; D is unclear. Deletions cut 1 base from V and 11 bases from J, with 11 bases between. This CDR3 has 11 residues. Germline V gives CDR1 SQVTM, CDR2 ANQGSEA.

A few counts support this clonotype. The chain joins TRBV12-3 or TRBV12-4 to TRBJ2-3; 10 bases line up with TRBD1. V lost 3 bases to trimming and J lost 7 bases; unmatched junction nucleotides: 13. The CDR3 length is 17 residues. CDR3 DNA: TGTGCCAGCAGTTTCTCACTATCGGGGGACAGGGGTAATACGCAGTATTTT. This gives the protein CASSFSLSGDRGNTQYF.

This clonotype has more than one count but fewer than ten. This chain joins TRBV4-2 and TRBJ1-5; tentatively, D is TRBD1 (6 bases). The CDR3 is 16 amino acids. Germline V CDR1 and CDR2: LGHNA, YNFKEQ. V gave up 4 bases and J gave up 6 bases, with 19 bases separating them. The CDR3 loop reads CASSLGGGEGFQPQHF. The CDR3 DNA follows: TGTGCCAGCAGCCTCGGAGGGGGTGAAGGTTTTCAGCCCCAGCATTTT.

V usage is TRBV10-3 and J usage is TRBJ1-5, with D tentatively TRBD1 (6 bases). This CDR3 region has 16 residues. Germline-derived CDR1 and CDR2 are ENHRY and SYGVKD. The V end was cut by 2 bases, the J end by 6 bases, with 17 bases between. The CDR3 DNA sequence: TGTGCCATCAGTGAGAGGGGGGCCGCGGGTGGTCAGCCCCAGCATTTT. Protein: CAISERGAAGGQPQHF.

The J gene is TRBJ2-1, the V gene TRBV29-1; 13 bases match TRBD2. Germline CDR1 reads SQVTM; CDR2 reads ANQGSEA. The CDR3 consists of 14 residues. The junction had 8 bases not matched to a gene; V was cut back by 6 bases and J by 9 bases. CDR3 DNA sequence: TGCAGCGTCTCAGGACTAGCGGGGGTTGGTGAGCAGTTCTTC. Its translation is CSVSGLAGVGEQFF.

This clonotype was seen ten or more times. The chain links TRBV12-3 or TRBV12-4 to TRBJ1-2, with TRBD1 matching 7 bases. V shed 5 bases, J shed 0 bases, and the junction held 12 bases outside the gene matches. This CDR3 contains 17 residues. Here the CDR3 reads CASSNRKGAASNYGYTF. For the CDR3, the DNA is TGTGCCAGCAGTAATCGAAAGGGGGCTGCCTCTAACTATGGCTACACCTTC.

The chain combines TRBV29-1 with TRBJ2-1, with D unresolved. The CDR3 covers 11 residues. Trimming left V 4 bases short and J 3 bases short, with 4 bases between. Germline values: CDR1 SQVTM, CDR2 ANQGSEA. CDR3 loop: CSVVSYNEQFF. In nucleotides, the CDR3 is TGCAGCGTTGTGAGCTACAATGAGCAGTTCTTC.

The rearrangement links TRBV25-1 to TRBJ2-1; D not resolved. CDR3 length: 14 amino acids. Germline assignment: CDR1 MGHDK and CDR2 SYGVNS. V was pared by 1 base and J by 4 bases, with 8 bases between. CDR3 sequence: CASSESSSYNEQFF. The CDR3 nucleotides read TGTGCCAGCAGTGAATCATCGTCTTACAATGAGCAGTTCTTC.

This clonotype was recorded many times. CDR3 sequence (DNA): TGTGCCAGCAGACCGGACAGTGGCAATCAGCCCCAGCATTTT. It codes for CASRPDSGNQPQHF. V and J are TRBV2 and TRBJ1-5; D is possibly TRBD1 (6 bases). V dropped 6 bases and J dropped 2 bases, with 11 bases sitting between them. This CDR3 has 14 amino acids. Germline CDR1 is SNHLY and CDR2 is FYNNEI.

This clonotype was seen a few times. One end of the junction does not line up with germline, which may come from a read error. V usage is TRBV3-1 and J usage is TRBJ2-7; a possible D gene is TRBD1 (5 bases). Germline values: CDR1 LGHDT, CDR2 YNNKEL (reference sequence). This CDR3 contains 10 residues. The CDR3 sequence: CASSESSGCF. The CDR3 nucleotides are TGTGCCAGCAGCGAAAGTTCAGGGTGCTTC.

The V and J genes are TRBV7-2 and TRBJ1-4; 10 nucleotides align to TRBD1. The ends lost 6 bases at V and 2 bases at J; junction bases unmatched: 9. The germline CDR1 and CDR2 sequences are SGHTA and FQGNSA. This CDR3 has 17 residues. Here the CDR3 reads CASRPGTGVTTNEKLFF. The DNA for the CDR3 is TGTGCCAGCAGGCCCGGGACAGGGGTTACGACTAATGAAAAACTGTTTTTT.

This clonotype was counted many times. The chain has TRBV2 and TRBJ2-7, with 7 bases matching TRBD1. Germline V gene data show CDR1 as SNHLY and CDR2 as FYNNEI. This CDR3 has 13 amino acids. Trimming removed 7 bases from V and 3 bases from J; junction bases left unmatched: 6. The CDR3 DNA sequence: TGTGCCAGCATCGGGACAGCTCTCTACGAGCAGTACTTC. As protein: CASIGTALYEQYF.

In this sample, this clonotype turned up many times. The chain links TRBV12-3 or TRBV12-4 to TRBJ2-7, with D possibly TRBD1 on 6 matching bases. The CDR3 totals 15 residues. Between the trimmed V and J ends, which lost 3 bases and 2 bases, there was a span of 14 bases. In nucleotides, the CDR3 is TGTGCCAGCAGTTTGCCCCAGGGGCGAGCCTACGAGCAGTACTTC. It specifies CASSLPQGRAYEQYF.

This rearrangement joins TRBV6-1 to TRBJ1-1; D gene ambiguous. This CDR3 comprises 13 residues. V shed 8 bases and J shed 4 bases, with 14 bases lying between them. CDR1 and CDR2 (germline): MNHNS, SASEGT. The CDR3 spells CASLRTAVTEAFF. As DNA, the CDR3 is TGTGCCAGCCTCCGGACCGCCGTCACTGAAGCTTTCTTT.

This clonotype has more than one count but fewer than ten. The CDR3 loop reads CASSFGPSDQYF. As DNA, the CDR3 is TGTGCCAGCAGTTTCGGCCCGTCGGACCAGTACTTC. The chain combines TRBV6-5 with TRBJ2-5; D ambiguous. Between the trimmed V and J ends, which lost 4 bases and 10 bases, there was a span of 13 bases. The CDR3 runs 12 residues. CDR1 MNHEY and CDR2 SVGAGI come from the germline V gene.

Here the CDR3 reads CASSRRQSDTEAFF. CDR3 in DNA: TGTGCCAGCTCACGACGGCAAAGTGACACTGAAGCTTTCTTT. V and J are TRBV18 and TRBJ1-1; D uncertain. V lost 4 bases, J lost 3 bases, and 12 bases lay in between. This CDR3 spans 14 amino acids. Per the germline V gene, CDR1 is KGHSH and CDR2 is LQKENI.

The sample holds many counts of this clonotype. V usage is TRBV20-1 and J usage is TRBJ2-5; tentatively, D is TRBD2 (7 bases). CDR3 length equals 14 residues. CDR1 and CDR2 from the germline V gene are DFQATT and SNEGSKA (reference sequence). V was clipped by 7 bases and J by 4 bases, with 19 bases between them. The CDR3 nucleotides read TGCAGTGGCCCCGGCGGGGGCTACCCAGAGACCCAGTACTTC. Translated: CSGPGGGYPETQYF.

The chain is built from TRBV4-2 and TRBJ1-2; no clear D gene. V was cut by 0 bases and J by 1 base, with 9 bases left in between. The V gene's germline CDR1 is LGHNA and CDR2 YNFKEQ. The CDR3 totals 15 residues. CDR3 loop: CASSQESGGNYGYTF. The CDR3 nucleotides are TGTGCCAGCAGCCAAGAATCGGGCGGTAACTATGGCTACACCTTC.

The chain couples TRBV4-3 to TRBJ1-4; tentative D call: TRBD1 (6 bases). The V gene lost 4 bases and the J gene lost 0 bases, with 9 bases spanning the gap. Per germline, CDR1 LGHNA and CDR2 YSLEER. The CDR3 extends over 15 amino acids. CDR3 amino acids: CASSPGATTNEKLFF. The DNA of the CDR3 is TGCGCCAGCAGCCCAGGGGCGACAACTAATGAAAAACTGTTTTTT.

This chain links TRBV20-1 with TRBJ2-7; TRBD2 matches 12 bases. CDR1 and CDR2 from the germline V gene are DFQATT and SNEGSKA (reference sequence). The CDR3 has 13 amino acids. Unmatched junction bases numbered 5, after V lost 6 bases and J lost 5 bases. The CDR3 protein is CSAGTSGPHEQYF. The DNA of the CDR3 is TGCAGTGCGGGGACTAGCGGGCCCCACGAGCAGTACTTC.